Sequencing of this T cell receptor beta chain was carried out in a study of technical replicates of blood from a few donors. The CDR3 has 12 residues. V was trimmed by 10 bases and J by 0 bases, leaving 7 bases between them. The germline V gene encodes CDR1 WNHNN and CDR2 SYGVQD (reference sequence). TCRdb keeps only in-frame clones here, not all; method: immunoSEQ multiplex PCR. The repertoire consists of 12,000 or so clones, with around three quarters occurring once and the leading ten covering less than 15%. This clone has more than one count but fewer than ten. Sequencing used PBMCs. The chain employs TRBV10-1 and TRBJ2-1; tentatively, D is TRBD2 (6 bases). The TCR originated in a human donor in good health. The CDR3 is CATGSSYNEQFF. The CDR3 DNA reads as TGCGCCACCGGGAGCTCCTACAATGAGCAGTTCTTC.